This T cell receptor (beta chain) was sequenced in a study of patients and donors after allogeneic stem cell transplantation. This clonotype came up a few times. TCRdb analysed the RT-PCR reads with MiXCR anew, one entry per CDR3 protein. The sample contains roughly 200,000 distinct CDR3 sequences, around two fifths of which appear only once. Sequencing was performed on blood, either unsorted or a sorted T cell fraction (not recorded which). The source is a human donor who was either an allogeneic HSCT recipient or a stem cell or donor lymphocyte infusion donor (not recorded which). It is not recorded whose cells these are; they may come from a transplant donor.

The CDR3 loop reads CASDSGQVNQPQHF. The CDR3 bases are TGTGCCAGTGATTCGGGACAGGTCAATCAGCCCCAGCATTTT. The rearrangement links TRBV6-2 or TRBV6-3 to TRBJ1-5; 8 bases are shared with TRBD1. The CDR3 has 14 residues. J lost 3 bases, V lost 9 bases, and 7 bases had no gene match. CDR1 is MNHEY and CDR2 is SVGEGT in the germline V gene.